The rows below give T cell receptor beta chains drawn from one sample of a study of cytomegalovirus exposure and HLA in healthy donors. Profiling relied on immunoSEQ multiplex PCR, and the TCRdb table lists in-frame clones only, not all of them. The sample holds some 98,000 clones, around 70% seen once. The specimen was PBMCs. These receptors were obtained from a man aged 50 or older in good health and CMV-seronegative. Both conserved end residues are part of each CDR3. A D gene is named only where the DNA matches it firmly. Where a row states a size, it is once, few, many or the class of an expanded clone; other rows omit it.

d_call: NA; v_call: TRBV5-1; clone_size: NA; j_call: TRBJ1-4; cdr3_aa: CASSLGRVGNEKLFF; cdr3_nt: TGCGCCAGCAGCTTGGGCAGGGTTGGGAATGAAAAACTGTTTTTT
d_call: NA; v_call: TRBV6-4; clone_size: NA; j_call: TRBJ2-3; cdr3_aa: CASSEGVGITQYF; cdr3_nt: TGTGCCAGCAGTGAGGGCGTCGGAATTACGCAGTATTTT
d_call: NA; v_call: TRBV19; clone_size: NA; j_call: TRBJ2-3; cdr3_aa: CASRQGNRKDTQYF; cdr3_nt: TGTGCCAGTAGGCAGGGAAACAGGAAAGATACGCAGTATTTT
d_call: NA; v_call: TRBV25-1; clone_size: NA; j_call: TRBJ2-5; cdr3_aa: CASSIREQETQYF; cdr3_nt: TGTGCCAGCAGTATCCGGGAGCAAGAGACCCAGTACTTC
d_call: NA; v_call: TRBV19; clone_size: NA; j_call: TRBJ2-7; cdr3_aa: CASSTSDKSYEQYF; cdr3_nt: TGTGCCAGTAGTACTTCTGACAAGTCCTACGAGCAGTACTTC
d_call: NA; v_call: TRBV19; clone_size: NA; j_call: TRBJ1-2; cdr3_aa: CASSPSDRTTRSVYTF; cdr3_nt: TGTGCCAGTAGCCCCTCCGACAGGACAACGCGGTCCGTTTACACCTTC
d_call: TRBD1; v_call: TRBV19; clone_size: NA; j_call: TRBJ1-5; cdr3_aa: CASQKQGFGNQPQHF; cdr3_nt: TGTGCCAGTCAGAAACAGGGGTTTGGGAATCAGCCCCAGCATTTT
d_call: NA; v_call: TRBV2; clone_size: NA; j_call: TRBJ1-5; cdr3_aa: CASSDKAGEQPQHF; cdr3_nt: TGTGCCAGCAGTGATAAAGCAGGGGAGCAGCCCCAGCATTTT
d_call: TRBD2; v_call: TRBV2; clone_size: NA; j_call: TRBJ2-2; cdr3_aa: CASMVGGAVTGELFF; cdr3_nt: TGTGCCAGCATGGTCGGGGGGGCCGTCACCGGGGAGCTGTTTTTT
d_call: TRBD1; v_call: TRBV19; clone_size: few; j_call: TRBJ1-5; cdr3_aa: CASSIGGTGKQPQHF; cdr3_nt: TGTGCCAGTAGTATAGGGGGGACAGGGAAGCAGCCCCAGCATTTT
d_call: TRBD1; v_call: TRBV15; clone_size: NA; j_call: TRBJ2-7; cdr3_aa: CATQLGGQGTYEQYF; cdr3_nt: TGTGCCACCCAACTCGGGGGACAGGGAACCTACGAGCAGTACTTC
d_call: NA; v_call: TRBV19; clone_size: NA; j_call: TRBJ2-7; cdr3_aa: CASSKSGVNYEQYF; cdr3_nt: TGTGCCAGTAGTAAATCGGGAGTTAACTACGAGCAGTACTTC
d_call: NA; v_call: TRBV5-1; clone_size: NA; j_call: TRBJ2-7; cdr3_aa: CASSFLPGATYEQYF; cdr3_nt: TGCGCCAGCAGCTTTCTTCCGGGAGCCACCTACGAGCAGTACTTC
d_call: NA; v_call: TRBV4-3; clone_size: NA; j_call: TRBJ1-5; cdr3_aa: CASSQAVDQPQHF; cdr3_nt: TGCGCCAGCAGCCAAGCTGTAGATCAGCCCCAGCATTTT
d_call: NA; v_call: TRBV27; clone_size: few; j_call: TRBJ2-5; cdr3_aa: CASSLSRRGRETQYF; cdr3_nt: TGTGCCAGCAGTTTATCTCGCAGGGGCAGAGAGACCCAGTACTTC
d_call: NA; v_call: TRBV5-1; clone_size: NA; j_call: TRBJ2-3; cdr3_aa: CASRTGGGTDTQYF; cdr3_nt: TGCGCCAGCCGCACAGGGGGGGGCACAGATACGCAGTATTTT
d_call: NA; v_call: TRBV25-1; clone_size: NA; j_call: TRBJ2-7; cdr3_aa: CASSEYQGLGSYEQYF; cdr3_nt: TGTGCCAGCAGTGAATATCAGGGGCTGGGGTCCTACGAGCAGTACTTC
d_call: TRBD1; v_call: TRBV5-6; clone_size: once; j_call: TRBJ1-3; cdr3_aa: CASSPDRGNTIYF; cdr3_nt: TGTGCCAGCAGCCCGGACAGGGGAAACACCATATATTTT
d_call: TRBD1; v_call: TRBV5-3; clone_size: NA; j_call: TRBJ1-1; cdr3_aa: CARSWTGYCTEAFF; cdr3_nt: TGTGCCAGAAGCTGGACAGGGTATTGCACTGAAGCTTTCTTT
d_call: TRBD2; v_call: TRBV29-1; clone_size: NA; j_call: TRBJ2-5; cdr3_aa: CSCGSGAQETQYF; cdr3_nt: TGCAGCTGTGGTAGCGGGGCCCAAGAGACCCAGTACTTC
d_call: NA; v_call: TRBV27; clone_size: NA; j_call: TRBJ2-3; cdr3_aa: CASSLSGTDTQYF; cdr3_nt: TGTGCCAGCAGTTTATCCGGCACAGATACGCAGTATTTT
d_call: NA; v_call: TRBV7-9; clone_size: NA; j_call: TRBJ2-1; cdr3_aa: CASSLGSARYNEQFF; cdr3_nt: TGTGCCAGCAGCCTGGGTTCAGCGCGCTACAATGAGCAGTTCTTC
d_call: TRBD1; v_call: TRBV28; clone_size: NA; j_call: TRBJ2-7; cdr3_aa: CASRTQGAYEQYF; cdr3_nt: TGTGCCAGCAGAACACAGGGGGCCTACGAGCAGTACTTC
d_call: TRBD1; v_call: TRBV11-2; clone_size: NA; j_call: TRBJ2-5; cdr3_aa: CASSLATGKVGETQYF; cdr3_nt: TGTGCCAGCAGCTTAGCGACAGGGAAAGTAGGGGAGACCCAGTACTTC
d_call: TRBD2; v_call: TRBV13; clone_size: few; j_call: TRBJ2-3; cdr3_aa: CASSSGLAGGSGTDTQYF; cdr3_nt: TGTGCCAGCAGCTCGGGACTAGCGGGAGGTTCAGGGACAGATACGCAGTATTTT
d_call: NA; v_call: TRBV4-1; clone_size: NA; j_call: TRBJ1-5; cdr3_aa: CASSREAFSNQPQHF; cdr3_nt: TGCGCCAGCAGCCGGGAGGCTTTTAGCAATCAGCCCCAGCATTTT
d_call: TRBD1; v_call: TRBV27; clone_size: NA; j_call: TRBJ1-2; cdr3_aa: CASSSGTGGLYGYTF; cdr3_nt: TGTGCCAGCAGTTCCGGGACAGGGGGCTTATATGGCTACACCTTC
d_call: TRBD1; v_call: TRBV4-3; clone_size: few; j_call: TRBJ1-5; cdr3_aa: CASSQALDRGQPQHF; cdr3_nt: TGCGCCAGCAGCCAAGCCCTTGACAGGGGCCAGCCCCAGCATTTT
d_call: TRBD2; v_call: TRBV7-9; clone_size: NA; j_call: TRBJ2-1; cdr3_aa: CASSTSGTSGYNEQFF; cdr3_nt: TGTGCCAGCAGCACGAGCGGGACTAGCGGATACAATGAGCAGTTCTTC
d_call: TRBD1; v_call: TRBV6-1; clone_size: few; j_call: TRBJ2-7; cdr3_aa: CASSTRTGGIYEQYF; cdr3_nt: TGTGCCAGCAGTACCCGGACAGGGGGCATCTACGAGCAGTACTTC
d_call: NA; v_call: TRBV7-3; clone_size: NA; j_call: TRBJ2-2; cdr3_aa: CASSLGAGGNTGELFF; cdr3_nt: TGTGCCAGCAGCTTAGGGGCCGGGGGAAACACCGGGGAGCTGTTTTTT
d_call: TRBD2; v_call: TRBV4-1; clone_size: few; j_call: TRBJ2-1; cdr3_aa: CASSQEAGLALNNEQFF; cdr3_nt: TGCGCCAGCAGCCAAGAAGCGGGACTAGCCCTAAACAATGAGCAGTTCTTC
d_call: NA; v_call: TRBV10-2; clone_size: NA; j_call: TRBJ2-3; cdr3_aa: CASSDPWGEHTQYF; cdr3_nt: TGCGCCAGCAGTGACCCCTGGGGGGAGCATACGCAGTATTTT
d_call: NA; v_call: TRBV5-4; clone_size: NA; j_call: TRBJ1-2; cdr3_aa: CASSLVGDSLAGYTF; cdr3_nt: TGTGCCAGCAGCTTGGTTGGTGACAGTCTGGCTGGCTACACCTTC
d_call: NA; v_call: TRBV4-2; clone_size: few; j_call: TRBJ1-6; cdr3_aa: CASSQDRSSNSPLHF; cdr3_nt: TGTGCCAGCAGCCAAGATAGATCATCCAACTCACCCCTCCACTTT
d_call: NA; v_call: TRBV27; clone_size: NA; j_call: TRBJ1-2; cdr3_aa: CASSGVGGYTF; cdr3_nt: TGTGCCAGCAGCGGTGTCGGGGGCTACACCTTC
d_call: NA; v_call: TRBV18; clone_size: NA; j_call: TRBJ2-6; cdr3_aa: CASSPTEFSGANVLTF; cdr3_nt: TGTGCCAGCTCACCTACTGAGTTCTCTGGGGCCAACGTCCTGACTTTC
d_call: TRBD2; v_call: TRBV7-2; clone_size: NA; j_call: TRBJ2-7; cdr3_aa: CASSPRVAGGLYEQYF; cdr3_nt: TGTGCCAGCAGTCCAAGGGTGGCGGGGGGGCTGTACGAGCAGTACTTC
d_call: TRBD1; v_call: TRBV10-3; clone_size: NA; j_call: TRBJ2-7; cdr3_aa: CAIRLTDRGDEQYF; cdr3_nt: TGTGCCATCAGACTAACGGACAGGGGGGACGAGCAGTACTTC
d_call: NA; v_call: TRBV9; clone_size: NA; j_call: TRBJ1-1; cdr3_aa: CASSKPGQANTEAFF; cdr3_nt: TGTGCCAGCAGCAAACCGGGACAAGCGAACACTGAAGCTTTCTTT
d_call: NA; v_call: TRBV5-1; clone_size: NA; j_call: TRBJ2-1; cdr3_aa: CASSLEGGREQFF; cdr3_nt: TGCGCCAGCAGCTTGGAGGGGGGGCGTGAGCAGTTCTTC
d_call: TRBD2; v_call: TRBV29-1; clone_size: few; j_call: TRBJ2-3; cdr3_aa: CSVETSGDTQYF; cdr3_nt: TGCAGCGTTGAGACTAGCGGAGATACGCAGTATTTT
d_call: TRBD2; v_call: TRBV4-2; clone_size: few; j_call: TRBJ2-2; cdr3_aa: CASSKGGLAGKYTGELFF; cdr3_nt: TGTGCCAGCAGCAAAGGGGGACTAGCGGGGAAGTACACCGGGGAGCTGTTTTTT
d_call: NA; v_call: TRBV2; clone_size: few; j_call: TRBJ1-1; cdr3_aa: CASSRGKTEAFF; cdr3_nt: TGTGCCAGCAGTCGAGGGAAGACTGAAGCTTTCTTT
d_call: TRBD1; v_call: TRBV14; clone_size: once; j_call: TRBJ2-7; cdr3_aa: CASSPLGQGTYEQYF; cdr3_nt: TGTGCCAGCAGCCCCCTAGGACAGGGTACCTACGAGCAGTACTTC
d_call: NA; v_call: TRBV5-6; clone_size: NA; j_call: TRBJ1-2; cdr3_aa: CASSLGQANYGYTF; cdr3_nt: TGTGCCAGCAGCTTGGGCCAGGCTAACTATGGCTACACCTTC